The present TCR beta chain was sequenced within a study of blood T cell repertoires in COVID-19. Across the study: Samples came from the United States, Italy and Spain, spanning acute and convalescent COVID-19. T cells, B-cell-depleted T cells, or PBMCs provided the cDNA or gDNA that served as material.

Per the original data handling: Researchers report that nucleated cell counts were estimated from reference gene primer amplification. The repertoire was sequenced with immunoSEQ multiplex PCR; TCRdb's copy has only in-frame clones and lacks some. The V and J calls and clone size were taken over from that table, and D and trimming were inferred from the DNA. The sample carries 85,000 to 130,000 clones, 71% recorded once. CDR1 is SGHDT and CDR2 is YYEEEE in the germline V gene. CDR3 length equals 12 residues. Between the trimmed V and J ends, which lost 3 bases and 2 bases, there was a span of 6 bases.

This TCR came from a human donor with acute or convalescent COVID-19. The donor label of this sample is uncertain. The sequenced sample consisted of peripheral blood. The rearrangement joins TRBV5-6 to TRBJ2-7; D not resolved. CDR3: CASSSGPYEQYV. CDR3 nucleotides: TGTGCCAGCAGCTCAGGTCCCTACGAGCAGTACGTC.